This is a list of T cell receptor beta chains from one sample in a study of blood T cell repertoires in COVID-19. TCRdb's copy holds only in-frame clones and misses some; the assay was immunoSEQ multiplex PCR. The sample records about 99,000 clones, almost 90% being singletons. The sequencing input was peripheral blood. All receptors come from a man aged 50 to 59 with COVID-19, enrolled during active disease. Each CDR3 is given with its conserved first and last residue. Each record gives: V gene, J gene, D gene, clone size, CDR3 protein, CDR3 DNA. A D gene is named only where the DNA matches it firmly. The size entry is marked missing in some rows and otherwise reads once, few, many or a size class.

TRBV7-9	TRBJ2-7	-	-	CASSPLDRTYEQYF	TGTGCCAGCAGCCCATTGGACAGAACCTACGAGCAGTACTTC
TRBV10-3	TRBJ2-2	-	-	CATERGTGELFF	TGTGCCACCGAAAGGGGCACCGGGGAGCTGTTTTTT
TRBV18	TRBJ2-5	-	-	CASSPRQQETQYF	TGTGCCAGCTCACCAAGACAGCAAGAGACCCAGTACTTC
TRBV3-1/TRBV3-2	TRBJ1-1	TRBD1	-	CASSQIDRGTEAFF	TGTGCCAGCAGCCAGATTGACAGGGGGACTGAAGCTTTCTTT
TRBV5-5	TRBJ1-2	-	-	CASSLWGGDAALYGYTF	TGTGCCAGCAGCTTGTGGGGCGGGGATGCGGCCCTATATGGCTACACCTTC
TRBV27	TRBJ2-7	TRBD2	-	CASRGLAGGHEQYF	TGTGCCAGCAGGGGACTAGCGGGGGGGCACGAGCAGTACTTC
TRBV4-2	TRBJ1-5	-	-	CASSQEGLLSNQPQHF	TGTGCCAGCAGCCAGGAGGGACTGCTTAGCAATCAGCCCCAGCATTTT
TRBV4-1	TRBJ1-6	-	-	CASSQAQPGGNSPLHF	TGCGCCAGCAGCCAAGCCCAGCCGGGGGGCAATTCACCCCTCCACTTT
TRBV7-3	TRBJ2-2	-	few	CASSLPTPTGELFF	TGTGCCAGCAGCTTACCCACACCCACCGGGGAGCTGTTTTTT
TRBV16	TRBJ1-5	TRBD1	-	CASTGQGGTYSNQPQHF	TGTGCCAGCACAGGACAGGGGGGGACGTATAGCAATCAGCCCCAGCATTTT
TRBV2	TRBJ2-5	-	-	CASSVVGHLAVQETQYF	TGTGCCAGCAGTGTCGTTGGCCACTTGGCGGTCCAAGAGACCCAGTACTTC
TRBV5-1	TRBJ2-5	TRBD2	-	CASSPGTSGGQETQYF	TGCGCCAGCAGCCCCGGGACTAGCGGGGGGCAAGAGACCCAGTACTTC
TRBV7-8	TRBJ2-3	TRBD2	-	CASSPPGLRDTQYF	TGTGCCAGCAGCCCGCCGGGACTAAGAGATACGCAGTATTTT
TRBV7-6	TRBJ2-1	TRBD1	-	CASSSTGTGGETQFF	TGTGCCAGCAGCTCTACGGGGACAGGGGGAGAAACGCAGTTCTTC
TRBV6-6	TRBJ1-1	-	-	CASRLGGNTEAFF	TGTGCCAGCAGACTAGGGGGAAACACTGAAGCTTTCTTT
TRBV5-1	TRBJ1-1	-	-	CASRGQPNTEAFF	TGCGCCAGCAGGGGACAACCGAACACTGAAGCTTTCTTT
TRBV7-8	TRBJ1-6	-	-	CASSFAQSNSPLHF	TGTGCCAGCAGCTTCGCACAGTCCAATTCACCCCTCCACTTT
TRBV27	TRBJ1-1	TRBD1	-	CASRPVTGEIATEAFF	TGTGCCAGCAGACCGGTAACAGGGGAGATTGCCACTGAAGCTTTCTTT
TRBV19	TRBJ2-5	TRBD2	-	CASSIDSAAGVGETQYF	TGTGCCAGTAGTATAGATTCTGCGGCGGGGGTAGGGGAGACCCAGTACTTC
TRBV27	TRBJ1-5	-	-	CASSLSGDSGQPQHF	TGTGCCAGCAGTTTATCAGGGGATTCTGGTCAGCCCCAGCATTTT
TRBV6-1	TRBJ1-2	-	-	CASSESVLNYGYTF	TGTGCCAGCAGTGAATCAGTGCTCAACTATGGCTACACCTTC
TRBV2	TRBJ2-3	TRBD2	-	CASKGLAGARTDTQYF	TGTGCCAGCAAGGGACTAGCGGGGGCGCGCACAGATACGCAGTATTTT
TRBV11-2	TRBJ2-3	-	-	CASSYLASTDTQYF	TGTGCCAGCAGCTACCTAGCGAGCACAGATACGCAGTATTTT
TRBV19	TRBJ2-7	-	-	CASSIGGGSFPEQYF	TGTGCCAGTAGTATCGGTGGAGGTTCCTTTCCCGAGCAGTACTTC
TRBV2	TRBJ1-1	TRBD1	-	CASSEGSSRGTEAFF	TGTGCCAGCAGCGAAGGGTCCAGCAGGGGGACTGAAGCTTTCTTT
TRBV5-1	TRBJ1-2	TRBD1	once	CASSADRGHYGYTF	TGCGCCAGCAGCGCCGACAGGGGCCACTATGGCTACACCTTC
TRBV7-8	TRBJ1-1	TRBD1	-	CASSQDRGKDTEAFF	TGTGCCAGCAGCCAGGACAGGGGGAAGGACACTGAAGCTTTCTTT
TRBV9	TRBJ2-7	-	-	CASSVEGGAYEQYF	TGTGCCAGCAGCGTAGAAGGGGGGGCCTACGAGCAGTACTTC
TRBV5-1	TRBJ2-5	TRBD2	-	CASRGTSGGNQETQYF	TGCGCCAGCAGAGGGACTAGCGGGGGTAACCAAGAGACCCAGTACTTC